This T cell receptor beta chain was sequenced for a study of T-cell reconstitution after alpha-beta-depleted transplantation in children. The study, taken as a whole, reports: One year after transplant, T-cell counts and diversity came mostly from newly produced T cells. Surviving recipient T cells and thymic progenitors accounted for the high day-60 TCRbeta diversity observed in some patients. By about two months after transplant, alpha-beta T cells reportedly arose from several hundred graft clones that had expanded.

In regard to this clonotype: The antigen remains unidentified.

Unique molecular identifiers were incorporated during preparation of the TCRbeta library. From the PCR reads, TCRdb called clonotypes with MiXCR, one entry per CDR3 protein. The data show fewer than 350,000 distinct CDR3 sequences, over 9% seen once. The CDR3 is 13 residues long. The ends lost 7 bases at V and 2 bases at J; junction bases unmatched: 1. CDR1 SNHLY and CDR2 FYNNEI come from the germline V gene. The clonotype was recovered from a boy in the first two years of life with acute myeloid leukemia, due to receive a stem cell transplant. The sequencing here drew on PBMCs, taken before TCRalphabeta/CD19-depleted stem cell transplant. The chain employs TRBV2 and TRBJ2-1; TRBD2 agrees at 8 bases. CDR3 sequence (DNA): TGTGCCAGCAAGCGGGGGACCTACAATGAGCAGTTCTTC. Translating it yields CASKRGTYNEQFF.